This TCR beta chain is from a study of blood T cell repertoires in COVID-19 (dated by TCRdb to between 2020 and 2021). General notes on the study: Samples covering the acute and convalescent phases of COVID-19 were provided by collaborators in the United States, Italy and Spain. The material from the prospective study consisted of cDNA or gDNA derived from T cells, B-cell-depleted T cells, or PBMCs. Subjects who had been exposed to COVID-19, were actively infected with it, or had recovered from it provided the deeply sampled blood TCRbeta repertoires that made up the dataset. Samples came from the ongoing ImmuneRACE study (first 160 participants) plus 1,254 subjects from 6 global collaborators. Where available, HLA class I and class II types were taken from metadata supplied by the sample provider and were not determined by assay-based typing. The repertoires were made available in a free public database intended to serve as a resource for research on the immune response to SARS-CoV-2. Sample metadata almost always included a de-identified subject ID, COVID-19 status, age in years and sex. Points the paper makes about the study in general: The quantity of clinical and demographic metadata differed by source and by participant and was supplied without curation.

The CDR3, from cysteine to phenylalanine, totals 17 residues. This entry keeps only the CDR3 DNA: 51 bases, framed from base 1. The trim is 0 bases for V and 10 bases for J, with a gap of 22 bases between the germline ends. Based on the germline V gene, the CDR1 and CDR2 sequences are SGHRS and YFSETQ. Remarks on this clone: This receptor's antigen is unknown. No base qualities exist here, and no much larger clone lies one base off it.

The collaborating institutions used their own protocols to collect whole blood in K2EDTA tubes. For TCRbeta analysis, collaborator samples were shipped as frozen whole blood, as isolated PBMCs, or as DNA extracted from either sample type. TCRbeta CDR3 regions were amplified from genomic DNA by means of the immunoSEQ Assay, a bias-controlled multiplex PCR. Turning to the authors' computational methods: Within the assay, amplification of reference gene primers was used to estimate how many nucleated cells each sample contained. To quantify the absolute abundance of each unique TCRbeta CDR3 rearrangement, sequence reads were collapsed and filtered. For each sample, productive Simpson clonality was calculated by taking the square root of Simpson's diversity index across productive rearrangements. In TCRdb, the immuneACCESS table is reduced to in-frame sequences with V and J assigned. These tables do not hold every clone; where another copy was compared, an unresolved V gene accounts for under half, and the others remain unexplained. V and J calls plus clone size are reproduced from that table; the DNA served to infer D and trimming. The sample table lists approximately 100,000 clones, 70% to 90% of them with a count of one. 0.95% to 1.3% of the sample goes to the ten largest clones.

The TCR was taken from a human donor in a cohort sampled during active COVID-19. This chain is built from TRBV5-1 and TRBJ2-2; the D gene is possibly TRBD2, with 5 bases matching. The material sequenced was peripheral blood. The CDR3 region reads CASSLGGIGRAGEELFF. The DNA sequence is TGCGCCAGCAGCTTGGGCGGCATAGGGCGGGCCGGAGAGGAGCTGTTTTTT.